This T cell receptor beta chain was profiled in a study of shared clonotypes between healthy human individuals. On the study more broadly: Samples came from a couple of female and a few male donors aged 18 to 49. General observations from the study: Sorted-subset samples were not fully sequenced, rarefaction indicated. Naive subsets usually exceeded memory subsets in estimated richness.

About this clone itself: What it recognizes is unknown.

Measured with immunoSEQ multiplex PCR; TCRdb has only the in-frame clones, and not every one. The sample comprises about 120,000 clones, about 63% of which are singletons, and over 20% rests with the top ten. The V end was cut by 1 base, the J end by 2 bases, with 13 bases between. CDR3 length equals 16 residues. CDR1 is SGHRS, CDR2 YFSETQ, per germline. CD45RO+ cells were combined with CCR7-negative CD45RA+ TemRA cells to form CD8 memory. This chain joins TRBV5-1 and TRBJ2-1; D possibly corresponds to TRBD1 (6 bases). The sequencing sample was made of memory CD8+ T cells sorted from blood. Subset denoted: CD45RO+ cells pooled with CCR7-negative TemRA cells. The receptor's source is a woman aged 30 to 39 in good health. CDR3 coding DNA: TGCGCCAGCAGCTTGTATTACCCAGGGGCCTACAATGAGCAGTTCTTC. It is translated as CASSLYYPGAYNEQFF.